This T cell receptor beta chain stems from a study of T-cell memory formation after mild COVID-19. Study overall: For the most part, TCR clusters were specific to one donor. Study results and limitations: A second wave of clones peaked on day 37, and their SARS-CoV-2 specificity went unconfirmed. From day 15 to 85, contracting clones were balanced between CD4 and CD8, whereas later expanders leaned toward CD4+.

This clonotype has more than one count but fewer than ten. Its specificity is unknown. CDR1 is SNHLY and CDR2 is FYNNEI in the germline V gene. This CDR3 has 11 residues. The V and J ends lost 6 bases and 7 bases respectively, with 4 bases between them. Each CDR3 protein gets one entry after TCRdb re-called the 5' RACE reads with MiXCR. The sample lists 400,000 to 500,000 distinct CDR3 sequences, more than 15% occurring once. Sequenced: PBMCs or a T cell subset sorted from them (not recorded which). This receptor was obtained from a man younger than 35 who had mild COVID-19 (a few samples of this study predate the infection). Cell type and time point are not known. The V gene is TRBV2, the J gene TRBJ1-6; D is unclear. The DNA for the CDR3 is TGTGCCAGCAGGGAGAATTCACCCCTCCACTTT. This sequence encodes CASRENSPLHF.